This T cell receptor beta chain comes out of a study of cytomegalovirus exposure and HLA in healthy donors. At the level of the study: Earlier results showed 90 million to 120 million unique TCR beta sequences derived from 150 million to 200 million T cells. Study conclusions and caveats: At a 0.05 false discovery rate, a later analysis found 16,951 TCR beta sequences to be associated with HLA alleles. CMV serostatus stood as the only immune exposure information on hand. Earlier findings revealed that most TCR beta V segments proved productive either about 87% or about 30% of the time.

With respect to this clone: Its target is not known.

CDR3 size: 17 residues. V lost 6 bases and J lost 2; bases outside the gene matches: 13. Germline values: CDR1 SQVTM, CDR2 ANQGSEA. A multiplex PCR was run with 60 Vbeta primers and 13 Jbeta primers. Assay used: immunoSEQ multiplex PCR; TCRdb lists only in-frame clones, some missing. The data contain around 170,000 clones, 82% of them singletons. The chain couples TRBV29-1 to TRBJ2-6, with 7 bases matching TRBD1. Sequenced material: PBMCs. The TCR comes from a man aged 40-50 years in good health and CMV-seronegative. CDR3 protein: CSVLLPRDRAGANVLTF. The CDR3 DNA sequence: TGCAGCGTCCTACTTCCCCGAGACAGGGCTGGGGCCAACGTCCTGACTTTC.